Listed below are T cell receptor beta chains from one sample, sequenced in a study of T cells after posttransplantation cyclophosphamide. Generated by immunoSEQ multiplex PCR, the TCRdb table keeps only in-frame clones and is missing some. The sample holds about 12,000 clones, and no clone turns up only once. Input material: PBMCs. Source of these receptors: a woman in her thirties or forties in good health, CMV-negative, and a related stem cell transplant donor. CDR3s include the opening cysteine and the closing phenylalanine or tryptophan. Each record gives: J gene, D gene, clone size, V gene, CDR3 DNA, CDR3 protein. The D gene is left open where the match is weak. Clone sizes are given selectively: once, few, many, or a class where the clone is expanded.

>TRBJ2-2|NA|many|TRBV5-6
TGTGCCAGCAGCTGGCAGGGGACCGGGGAGCTGTTTTTT
CASSWQGTGELFF
>TRBJ2-1|TRBD2|many|TRBV5-1
TGCGCCAGCAGCTTGGTTAGCGGGAGGGCCCTAGGGAATGAGCAGTTCTTC
CASSLVSGRALGNEQFF
>TRBJ1-3|NA|medium-sized|TRBV4-1
TGCGCCAGCAGCCAGGAAAGAGGGCTTAGAAACACCATATATTTT
CASSQERGLRNTIYF
>TRBJ2-1|TRBD1|many|TRBV16
TGTGCCAGCAGCCCGGCAGGCAGGGGGCGAGGGAATGAGCAGTTCTTC
CASSPAGRGRGNEQFF
>TRBJ1-3|NA|many|TRBV11-2
TGTGCCAGCAGCTTAAGCCTAAACACCATATATTTT
CASSLSLNTIYF
>TRBJ1-1|TRBD1|many|TRBV29-1
TGCAGCGCTGACAGGGGGCGAGGTGAAGCTTTCTTT
CSADRGRGEAFF
>TRBJ2-1|TRBD2|many|TRBV29-1
TGCAGCGTTCTAGCGGTAGCCTACAATGAGCAGTTCTTC
CSVLAVAYNEQFF
>TRBJ2-7|TRBD1|many|TRBV18
TGTGCCAGCTCACCTCTTGAGGGACAGCGCGAGCAGTACTTC
CASSPLEGQREQYF
>TRBJ1-3|NA|many|TRBV29-1
TGCAGCGGCGGGACAAGCGGAAACACCATATATTTT
CSGGTSGNTIYF
>TRBJ1-1|NA|many|TRBV2
TGTGCCAGCAACAGGGATCTCGGAGGCACTGAAGCTTTCTTT
CASNRDLGGTEAFF
>TRBJ1-4|NA|few|TRBV18
TGTGCCAGCTCACCCGAAGGGACTAATGAAAAACTGTTTTTT
CASSPEGTNEKLFF
>TRBJ1-5|TRBD1|many|TRBV10-1
TGCGCCAGCACCCGGGAGGGGGCCCCTAATCAGCCCCAGCATTTT
CASTREGAPNQPQHF
>TRBJ2-1|TRBD2|many|TRBV9
TGTGCCAGCAGCGTAGGCCCCGGGACTAGCGGGCGCAATGAGCAGTTCTTC
CASSVGPGTSGRNEQFF
>TRBJ2-5|NA|many|TRBV7-8
TGTGCCAGCAGCCTAAGACTAGTCCAGTACTTC
CASSLRLVQYF
>TRBJ2-7|TRBD2|many|TRBV4-1
TGCGCCAGCAGCCAAGTTTGGGGGGGCTCCTACGAGCAGTACTTC
CASSQVWGGSYEQYF
>TRBJ2-3|TRBD2|many|TRBV18
TGTGCCAGCTCATGGGCTAGCGGGAGTAGCACAGATACGCAGTATTTT
CASSWASGSSTDTQYF
>TRBJ1-5|TRBD1|many|TRBV7-3
TGTGCCAGCAGCTTCAGCGGGACAGGAGAGAATCAGCCCCAGCATTTT
CASSFSGTGENQPQHF
>TRBJ1-2|NA|many|TRBV4-2
TGTGCCAGCAGTCGCGAGGTGGGGGGGATGATGAAGGGGGTCTATGGCTACACCTTC
CASSREVGGMMKGVYGYTF
>TRBJ2-1|TRBD1|many|TRBV11-2
TGTGCCAGCAGCTCGATCAGGGGGTCCTACAATGAGCAGTTCTTC
CASSSIRGSYNEQFF
>TRBJ2-7|TRBD1|many|TRBV15
TGTGCCACCACCCGGGACAGGAGCTCCTACGAGCAGTACTTC
CATTRDRSSYEQYF
>TRBJ2-5|TRBD1|NA|TRBV15
TGTGCCACCAGCAGAGATCTCTCAGGACAGGGGATGGAGACCCAGTACTTC
CATSRDLSGQGMETQYF
>TRBJ2-1|TRBD2|medium-sized|TRBV10-3
TGTGCCATCAGTTATAGCTCAACTAGCGGGGTCTACAATGAGCAGTTCTTC
CAISYSSTSGVYNEQFF
>TRBJ2-7|NA|few|TRBV6-1
TGTGCCAGCGCGACGGAGGGGGGGGTGGGCGAGCAGTACTTC
CASATEGGVGEQYF
>TRBJ2-1|TRBD2|many|TRBV7-9
TGTGCCAGCAGCCCACCCGGGACTAATTGGGATGAGCAGTTCTTC
CASSPPGTNWDEQFF
>TRBJ2-3|TRBD2|many|TRBV19
TGTGCCAGTAGTATAAGCGGGAGTGGACGGTTTGCGACGCAGTATTTT
CASSISGSGRFATQYF
>TRBJ2-1|TRBD2|many|TRBV2
TGTGCCAGCAGGGTCGGGGCGGGGGGTCGAGGAAATGAGCAGTTCTTC
CASRVGAGGRGNEQFF
>TRBJ2-3|NA|many|TRBV19
TGTGCCAGTAAGCAGGCAGACACAGATACGCAGTATTTT
CASKQADTDTQYF
>TRBJ2-7|NA|many|TRBV7-9
TGTGCCAGCAGCTTGGGCGGGAAGAAAGCTAGGGACGAGCAGTACTTC
CASSLGGKKARDEQYF
>TRBJ1-5|TRBD1|many|TRBV28
TGTGCCAGCAGTATGCCGGGACAGGGGCTCAATCAGCCCCAGCATTTT
CASSMPGQGLNQPQHF
>TRBJ2-4|NA|many|TRBV23-1
TGCGCCAGCAGTCCAGTTGTAGCCAAAAACATTCAGTACTTC
CASSPVVAKNIQYF
>TRBJ2-1|NA|many|TRBV19
TGTGCCAGTAGTATAAGCCAAAGCTCCTACAATGAGCAGTTCTTC
CASSISQSSYNEQFF
>TRBJ2-2|NA|many|TRBV12-5
TGTGCTAGTGCAGGGGTATCCGGGGAGCTGTTTTTT
CASAGVSGELFF